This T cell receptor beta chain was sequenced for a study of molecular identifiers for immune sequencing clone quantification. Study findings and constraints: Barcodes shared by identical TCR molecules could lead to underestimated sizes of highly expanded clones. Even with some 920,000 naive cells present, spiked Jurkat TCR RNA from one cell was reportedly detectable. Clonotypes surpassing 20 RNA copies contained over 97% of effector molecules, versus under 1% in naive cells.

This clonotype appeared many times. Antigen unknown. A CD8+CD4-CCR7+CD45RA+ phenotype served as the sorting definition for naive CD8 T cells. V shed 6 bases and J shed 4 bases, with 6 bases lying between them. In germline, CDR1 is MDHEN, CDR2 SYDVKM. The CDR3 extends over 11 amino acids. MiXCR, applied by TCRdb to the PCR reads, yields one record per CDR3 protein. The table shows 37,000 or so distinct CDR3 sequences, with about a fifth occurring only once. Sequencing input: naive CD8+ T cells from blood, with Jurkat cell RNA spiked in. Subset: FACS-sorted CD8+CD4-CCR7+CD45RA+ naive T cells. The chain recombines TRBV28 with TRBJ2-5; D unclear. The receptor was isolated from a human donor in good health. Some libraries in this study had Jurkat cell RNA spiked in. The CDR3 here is CASSTAETQYF. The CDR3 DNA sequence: TGTGCCAGCAGCACGGCAGAGACCCAGTACTTC. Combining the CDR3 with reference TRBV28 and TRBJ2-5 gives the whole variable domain DVKVTQSSRYLVKRTGEKVFLECVQDMDHENMFWYRQDPGLGLRLIYFSYDVKMKEKGDIPEGYSVSREKKERFSLILESASTNQTSMYLCASSTAETQYFGPGTRLLVL.